This record looks at one T cell receptor (beta chain) sequence and its context. Each sample had two DNA replicates, roughly 0.5 ug blood or roughly 1.5 ug tissue. Sequencing used immunoSEQ multiplex PCR; TCRdb keeps in-frame clones, though not all of them. The table includes about 69,000 clones, around 80% detected once. With 4 bases removed from V and 4 bases from J, the gap between germline ends came to 17 bases. Germline V gives CDR1 ENHRY, CDR2 SYGVKD. CDR3 size: 16 residues. This entry comes from a study of early stage breast cancer tumors. In the study overall: Most invasive tumors, twelve of 16, were ER+/PR+/HER2-.

The sequence was collected from a person aged 40 to 49 with breast cancer. The sequenced sample consisted of blood. The V call is TRBV10-3, the J call TRBJ2-1; D may be TRBD2 (7 bases). CDR3: CAISVRGEGVYNEQFF. Written as DNA, the CDR3 is TGTGCCATCAGTGTCCGTGGGGAGGGGGTATACAATGAGCAGTTCTTC.